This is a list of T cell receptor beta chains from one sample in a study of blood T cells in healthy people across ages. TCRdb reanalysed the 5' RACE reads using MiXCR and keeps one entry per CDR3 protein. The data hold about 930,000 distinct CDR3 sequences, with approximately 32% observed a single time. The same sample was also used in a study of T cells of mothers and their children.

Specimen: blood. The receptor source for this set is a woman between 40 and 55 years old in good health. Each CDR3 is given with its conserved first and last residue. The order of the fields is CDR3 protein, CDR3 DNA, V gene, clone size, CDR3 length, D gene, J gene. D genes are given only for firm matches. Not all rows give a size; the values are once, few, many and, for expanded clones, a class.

CDR3aa: CASSQLTSNEQFF; CDR3nt: TGTGCCAGCAGCCAATTAACTAGCAATGAGCAGTTCTTC; v_gene: TRBV3-1; abundance: few; len: 13; d_gene: -; j_gene: TRBJ2-1
CDR3aa: CATAPGTNEKLFF; CDR3nt: TGTGCCACCGCCCCGGGAACTAATGAAAAACTGTTTTTT; v_gene: TRBV6-6; abundance: -; len: 13; d_gene: -; j_gene: TRBJ1-4
CDR3aa: CASSQLGGASYNEQFF; CDR3nt: TGTGCCAGCAGTCAACTCGGGGGGGCCTCCTACAATGAGCAGTTCTTC; v_gene: TRBV7-2; abundance: many; len: 16; d_gene: TRBD2; j_gene: TRBJ2-1
CDR3aa: CASSRTSGEETQYF; CDR3nt: TGTGCCAGCAGCCGGACTAGCGGGGAAGAGACCCAGTACTTC; v_gene: TRBV5-5; abundance: many; len: 14; d_gene: TRBD2; j_gene: TRBJ2-5
CDR3aa: CASRDSSSYNEQFF; CDR3nt: TGTGCCAGCAGGGACAGTAGCTCCTACAATGAGCAGTTCTTC; v_gene: TRBV25-1; abundance: many; len: 14; d_gene: -; j_gene: TRBJ2-1
CDR3aa: CAISGNGMETQYF; CDR3nt: TGTGCCATCAGTGGAAACGGGATGGAGACCCAGTACTTC; v_gene: TRBV10-3; abundance: many; len: 13; d_gene: -; j_gene: TRBJ2-5
CDR3aa: CASSGNRGAQPQHF; CDR3nt: TGTGCCAGCAGCGGGAACAGAGGAGCTCAGCCCCAGCATTTT; v_gene: TRBV28; abundance: few; len: 14; d_gene: -; j_gene: TRBJ1-5
CDR3aa: CAWSIGQGYEQYF; CDR3nt: TGTGCCTGGAGTATTGGACAGGGCTACGAGCAGTACTTC; v_gene: TRBV30; abundance: once; len: 13; d_gene: TRBD1; j_gene: TRBJ2-7
CDR3aa: CSVEGGNRVGTEAFF; CDR3nt: TGCAGCGTTGAAGGGGGCAATAGGGTGGGCACTGAAGCTTTCTTT; v_gene: TRBV29-1; abundance: few; len: 15; d_gene: -; j_gene: TRBJ1-1
CDR3aa: CAWSKGGAGGAHSTQYF; CDR3nt: TGTGCCTGGAGCAAGGGTGGAGCGGGGGGGGCTCACAGTACGCAGTATTTT; v_gene: TRBV30; abundance: -; len: 17; d_gene: TRBD2; j_gene: TRBJ2-3
CDR3aa: CASSTSSALGYTQYF; CDR3nt: TGTGCCAGCTCAACCTCCAGCGCCTTGGGGTATACGCAGTATTTT; v_gene: TRBV28; abundance: -; len: 15; d_gene: -; j_gene: TRBJ2-3
CDR3aa: CATSKGSSYNEQFF; CDR3nt: TGTGCCACCAGTAAGGGGTCCTCCTACAATGAGCAGTTCTTC; v_gene: TRBV24-1; abundance: many; len: 14; d_gene: -; j_gene: TRBJ2-1
CDR3aa: CASSPPVAEAFF; CDR3nt: TGTGCCAGCAGCCCCCCCGTCGCTGAAGCTTTCTTT; v_gene: TRBV6-2/TRBV6-3; abundance: -; len: 12; d_gene: -; j_gene: TRBJ1-1
CDR3aa: CASSLGGPDSYEQYF; CDR3nt: TGTGCCAGCAGTTTAGGGGGGCCTGACTCCTACGAGCAGTACTTC; v_gene: TRBV28; abundance: -; len: 15; d_gene: -; j_gene: TRBJ2-7
CDR3aa: CASSQEKGGGYTF; CDR3nt: TGCGCCAGCAGCCAAGAAAAGGGAGGTGGCTACACCTTC; v_gene: TRBV4-1; abundance: few; len: 13; d_gene: -; j_gene: TRBJ1-2
CDR3aa: CSARDSRGYSNQPQHF; CDR3nt: TGCAGTGCTAGAGATAGCAGGGGTTATAGCAATCAGCCCCAGCATTTT; v_gene: TRBV20-1; abundance: few; len: 16; d_gene: -; j_gene: TRBJ1-5
CDR3aa: CASSPTGDSSYEQYF; CDR3nt: TGTGCCAGCTCGCCAACAGGGGACAGCTCCTACGAGCAGTACTTC; v_gene: TRBV18; abundance: few; len: 15; d_gene: TRBD1; j_gene: TRBJ2-7
CDR3aa: CASSNRDRGPYEQYF; CDR3nt: TGTGCCAGCAGTAACCGGGACAGGGGGCCTTACGAGCAGTACTTC; v_gene: TRBV27; abundance: -; len: 15; d_gene: TRBD1; j_gene: TRBJ2-7
CDR3aa: CASSQVGTGPGYTF; CDR3nt: TGCGCCAGCAGCCAAGTTGGGACAGGCCCCGGCTACACCTTC; v_gene: TRBV4-3; abundance: few; len: 14; d_gene: TRBD1; j_gene: TRBJ1-2
CDR3aa: CASSWGDGRDEKLFF; CDR3nt: TGTGCCAGCAGCTGGGGGGACGGCCGGGATGAAAAACTGTTTTTT; v_gene: TRBV7-9; abundance: -; len: 15; d_gene: -; j_gene: TRBJ1-4